This T cell receptor (beta chain) was sequenced during a study of regulatory T cells in long-lasting Graves disease. The study's findings and limits: Having only a small sample size may have limited accuracy. New patients shared fewer public clonotypes (approximately 1,000) than persistent patients did (roughly 2,600).

Points on this clonotype: Its antigen is not known.

HTBI primers from iRepertoire and Arm-PCR of CDR3 regions yielded the TCR beta libraries. Each CDR3 protein gets one entry after TCRdb re-called the multiplex PCR reads with MiXCR. Of around 340,000 distinct CDR3 sequences in the sample, 20% were seen once. This sample's time point: persistent/refractory GD, antithyroid drugs over 5 years with positive TRAb. The TCR library was prepared using RNA isolated from PBMCs. The sequenced sample was peripheral blood mononuclear cells (PBMCs), obtained when the disease was refractory, from a patient treated with antithyroid drugs. This sequence was found in a female donor with Graves disease.

The CDR3 is CASSPPYLDTQYF. The CDR3 nucleotides read TGTGCCAGCAGCCCCCCCTACCTGGATACGCAGTATTTT. The chain employs TRBV9 and TRBJ2-3; D not resolved. The CDR3 loop spans 13 amino acids. Germline CDR1 is SGDLS and CDR2 is YYNGEE. Deletions cut 4 bases from V and 6 bases from J, with 12 bases between.